This TCR beta chain was profiled in a study of blood T cell repertoires in COVID-19. Using immunoSEQ multiplex PCR, the repertoire was profiled, and TCRdb retains in-frame clones only, with some absent. The top ten clones hold about 1.5% of a sample with under 300,000 clones, around 90% of them seen once. Germline CDR1 reads WSHSY; CDR2 reads SAAADI. The CDR3 loop spans 19 amino acids. After removal of 2 bases from V and 4 bases from J, the junction contained 16 bases not matched to a gene. The TCR comes from a woman in her 50s who had recovered from COVID-19. What was sequenced was PBMCs or T cells enriched from blood (not recorded which). The rearrangement links TRBV10-2 to TRBJ2-3; 9 nucleotides agree with TRBD2. CDR3 sequence: CASSEMVAGVVTQSDTQYF. The CDR3, as DNA: TGCGCCAGCAGTGAGATGGTAGCGGGAGTTGTGACACAATCAGATACGCAGTATTTT.